This T cell receptor beta chain was recovered during a study of cytomegalovirus exposure and HLA in healthy donors (dated by TCRdb to 2015 to 2018). With respect to the entire study: According to an earlier analysis of 550 to 700 of the donors, about 170 million T cells yielded 117 million unique TCR beta sequences and around 280 Gb of sequence data. The number of donors typed differed by locus, with 629-630 for A, B, C, DRB1 and DQB1, 522 for DQA1, approximately 570 for DPA1, and over 400 for DPB1. All discovery cohort repertoires had been generated using a single sequencing platform. A separate validation cohort of 100 to 150 different subjects was used in addition to the roughly 720-subject first cohort. Roughly 300 gigabases of sequencing data and tens of millions of unique TCR sequences made up an early release that covered over 550 HLA-typed donors. Donor age, sex, ethnicity and CMV serostatus were collected together with the repertoire data. The later analysis used no new phenotypic data to find candidate immune exposures, relying instead on TCR beta sequences and their occurrence across donors. High-throughput TCR immunosequencing, statistical association of individual TCRs with disease status, and machine learning were combined to predict cytomegalovirus infection status. About five DR-DQ haplotypes were treated as single units for association and clustering because of strong linkage in the cohort. HLA typing included class I and class II loci at four-digit resolution. To decide whether each TCR beta V gene segment behaved as functional or pseudogenic, an earlier analysis of approximately 600 of the donors relied on high-throughput TCR beta sequencing. Across some 400 genotyped donors of the cohort, an average of approximately 240,000 unique TCR beta nucleotide sequences per donor were sequenced, and roughly a sixth of those sequences were non-productive. A later genetic analysis used genome-wide SNP genotypes for about 65% of the 666 donors, treating that subset as a discovery cohort. Using immunosequencing, the study profiled T cell repertoires from 640 or so subjects and related those repertoires to cytomegalovirus serostatus. The aim of the study was to test whether cataloging public T cell receptors could identify signatures of past pathogen exposure. In a later analysis, previously published TCR beta repertoires from hundreds of donors were re-analyzed and high-resolution HLA genotyping was added so that TCR occurrence patterns could be studied. Of the 350 to 400 genotyped donors, approximately 80% fell in the genetic ancestry cluster associated with self-reported Caucasian donors. Results the study describes overall, beyond this receptor: An earlier analysis of 587 of the donors showed that most TCR beta V segments appeared in productive rearrangements either about 87% or about 30% of the time, which broadly matched IMGT annotations. Correlated functional status among segregating V segments might be attributable to linkage disequilibrium, but an unknown experimental factor could not be ruled out. Cytomegalovirus status was reported to be diagnosed by the classifier with high specificity and sensitivity in both the original and validation cohorts. In a later analysis, the rate of TCR association differed among HLA loci, with DRB1 alleles having the most associated TCRs and HLA-C alleles having the fewest. An association between a missense DCLRE1C variant and V-gene and J-gene trimming of TCR beta chains was found in a later genetic analysis and replicated in an independent cohort. HLA typing was unavailable for some donors at each locus, so association tests used only the typed subset. Some IMGT-functional V segments, including TRBV6-2 and TRBV6-3, could not be distinguished by the 87-base-pair reads and were therefore excluded. At a false discovery rate of 0.05, a later analysis linked around 15,000 TCR beta sequences to specific HLA alleles. Immune exposure information for the cohort was limited to CMV serostatus. In vitro tests confirmed that a few of the cytomegalovirus-associated TCR beta chains recognize cytomegalovirus antigens. This cohort had only TCR beta chains sequenced, and the lack of alpha or paired-chain data limited which features could be detected. Compared with equally common non-associated chains, HLA-associated TCR beta chains in a later analysis were more clonally expanded and had lower generation probabilities. Over 15 rarely observed V segments, including chromosome 9 orphons, were excluded from the earlier analysis of approximately 500 of the donors because counts were too low. When HLA alleles, especially DR and DQ, strongly co-occurred, attributing TCR associations to individual alleles was difficult. Sequencing depth was assumed to be roughly uniform across donors in the presence/absence analyses, though that assumption may not hold. Compared with the approximately 700-donor mean, donors in an Asian-associated ancestry cluster had fewer N-insertions in productive TCRs, according to a later genetic analysis. A further reported finding was that TCR beta sequences accurately predicted the HLA-A and HLA-B alleles for most subjects in the first cohort. According to the authors, the approach could potentially be generalized to other disease states and immunological phenotypes. In a later analysis, most CMV-associated TCR beta chains were found to appear HLA-restricted, with HLA associations seemingly driven largely by CMV exposure. According to a later analysis, parvovirus B19, influenza, CMV and Epstein-Barr virus appeared linked to several top co-occurrence clusters. A total of 164 TCR beta chains were listed by the study as associated with cytomegalovirus. Most TCR sequences were seen in very few donors, while some public TCRs were found in many individuals. A group of highly shared sequence variants was considered likely to be a technical artifact of the sequencing pipeline.

The library was prepared using the immunoSEQ multiplex PCR assay. For the multiplex PCR, a mixture combining 60 forward primers for TCR Vbeta segments and 13 reverse primers for TCR Jbeta segments was used. Amplification of the CDR3 region of rearranged TCR beta genes was performed with a multiplex PCR assay on genomic DNA. Amplified TCR beta libraries were sequenced as 87-base-pair reads on the Illumina HiSeq System. From the authors' description of their analysis: A later analysis counted tens of millions of unique TCR beta chains across the roughly 700 repertoires, and some 11 million of these chains were shared by at least two donors. To remove PCR and sequencing errors, raw reads were error-corrected and collapsed into unique sequences using a nearest-neighbor algorithm that merged closely related sequences. To assign V, D and J gene segments, CDR3 sequences were aligned to IMGT reference sequences. For a sequence to be retained, a match of at least six nucleotides to both a V gene segment and a J gene segment was required. Rearrangements were called productive when the CDR3 lacked stop codons and stayed in frame with V and J; all others were non-productive. CDR3 was defined by IMGT convention, running from the second conserved V-encoded cysteine to the conserved J-encoded phenylalanine. In an earlier analysis of more than 550 of the donors, sequences lacking an unambiguous match to a single V gene segment were excluded. In an earlier analysis of around 590 of the donors, a V segment was called functional when productive rearrangements were above 56.7%, and segregating when the standard deviation between donors exceeded 5%. To diagnose cytomegalovirus status from the catalog of TCR beta chain sequences, a statistical classification framework was built. V and J gene assignment, in a later analysis, came from comparing TCR nucleotide sequences with IMGT/GENE-DB human TR gene sequences. The TCRdist pipeline was used in a later analysis to assign CDR3 sequences and most-parsimonious VDJ recombination scenarios. In a later analysis, each TCR beta chain was defined by its CDR3 amino acid sequence together with its V-gene family, and reads without a unique V-gene family were excluded. In a later analysis, around 650 highly shared, low-generation-probability nucleotide sequences were removed to address suspected cross-contamination and a sequencing artifact. For each public chain, a later analysis derived a clonal expansion index from normalized ranks of inferred template counts within each repertoire. A later analysis computed generation probabilities with a VDJ recombination model fitted to out-of-frame rearrangements, and checked the results against IGoR. In a later analysis, hypergeometric tests were used to score TCR-TCR, TCR-HLA and TCR-CMV co-occurrence, with a repertoire-size bias correction applied to TCR pairs. In a later analysis, false discovery rates were estimated by permuting HLA or CMV assignments 20 times. In a later analysis, co-occurring TCRs were grouped using DBSCAN, with TCRdist sequence similarity added in when clustering inside HLA-allele-positive subsets. Repertoires with fewer than 30,000 or more than 120,000 public chains were left out of co-occurrence clustering, as were a handful of repertoires with anomalous nucleotide sharing. TCRdb took this table from immuneACCESS and kept in-frame rearrangements with V and J called. Such tables lack part of the clones; where checked against another copy, unresolved V genes explain under half of the gap, and the rest is unexplained. V, J and clone size reflect that table, while D and trimming were determined from the DNA. This sample is represented by 130,000 to 150,000 clones; around 75% of them were singletons. 3% to 4% of the sample rests with the top ten.

The cohort consisted of approximately 690 healthy bone marrow donors. At the time of sampling, every cohort member was nominally healthy, though immune exposures that went unrecorded were likely present. The donor was CMV seronegative and belonged to the group of under 400 seronegative cohort members. Every donor gave a peripheral blood sample, and the peripheral blood mononuclear cells from that sample were used for TCR beta sequencing. The Qiagen DNeasy Blood Extraction Kit was used to extract genomic DNA from the blood cell samples. The germline V gene sets CDR1 to SNHLY and CDR2 to FYNNEI. V lost 8 bases and J lost 12 bases; the stretch between them is 22 bases long. Taken from cysteine to phenylalanine, the CDR3 has 13 residues. Kept here is only the CDR3 DNA, which spans 39 bases and is read in frame from base 1. This clone showed up just a few times. Its antigen is not yet known. No much larger clone is present one base from it, and per-base qualities are unavailable.

The material sequenced was PBMCs. The sequence came from a female donor in good health and CMV-seronegative. The chain employs TRBV2 and TRBJ1-2, with an unclear D gene assignment. In nucleotide form, the sequence is TGTGCCAGCGTTGTGGACTCCGGCGAGGGTAACACCTTC. Translated, it gives CASVVDSGEGNTF.